This T cell receptor (beta chain) was identified during a study of T cell responses to AZD1222 COVID-19 vaccine. Whole-study results and caveats: Clonal diversity was possibly underestimated; the donors were predominantly white British and more often female. Regions 160-218 and 743-854 dominated among vaccine-associated CD4 TCRs spanning spike. Targeting of unmutated variant regions was reportedly seen in nearly half of spike-specific TCRs.

This clone was detected only once. What it recognizes is unknown. The CDR3 has 12 residues. From germline, CDR1 is LNHDA and CDR2 SQIVND (reference sequence). The trim removed 9 bases at V and 4 bases at J, leaving 3 bases unmatched. Profiling relied on immunoSEQ multiplex PCR, and the TCRdb table lists in-frame clones only, not all of them. The top ten hold approximately 1.5% of the sample, which has 95,000 to 150,000 clones, roughly 92% seen once. This clonotype was obtained from an adult in good health. Material: peripheral blood, obtained on day 0 of AZD1222 vaccination. This chain connects TRBV19 to TRBJ1-5, with TRBD1 matching 7 bases. Here the CDR3 DNA reads TGTGCCAGCTCAGGGGGGAATCAGCCCCAGCATTTT. Protein sequence: CASSGGNQPQHF. Drawing the rest from reference TRBV19 and TRBJ1-5, the complete variable domain is DGGITQSPKYLFRKEGQNVTLSCEQNLNHDAMYWYRQDPGQGLRLIYYSQIVNDFQKGDIAEGYSVSREKKESFPLTVTSAQKNPTAFYLCASSGGNQPQHFGDGTRLSIL.